This TCR beta chain came from a study of memory CD4+ T cells and cytomegalovirus serostatus. The sort gate was single viable CD3+CD4+CD8-CD45RO+ cells for memory CD4+ T cells. The data were produced by immunoSEQ multiplex PCR, yet TCRdb's version contains in-frame clones alone and is incomplete. The sample lists around 50,000 clones; about 74% were seen once. V was pared by 1 base and J by 6 bases, with 9 bases between. This CDR3 spans 13 amino acids. Per the germline V gene, CDR1 is SGHVS and CDR2 is FNYEAQ. The sequenced material came from memory CD4+ T cells from blood. The J gene is TRBJ1-1, the V gene TRBV7-6, with D hard to call. The sequence was obtained from an adult in good health and CMV-seropositive. The CDR3 is CASSLERGAEAFF. CDR3 nucleotide sequence: TGTGCCAGCAGCTTAGAACGTGGCGCTGAAGCTTTCTTT. Full variable domain (remainder filled in from reference TRBV7-6 and TRBJ1-1): GAGVSQSPRYKVTKRGQDVALRCDPISGHVSLYWYRQALGQGPEFLTYFNYEAQQDKSGLPNDRFSAERPEGSISTLTIQRTEQRDSAMYRCASSLERGAEAFFGQGTRLTVV.